The 5 T cell receptor beta chains listed next were all sequenced from one sample in a study of regulatory T cells in long-lasting Graves disease. CDR3-region Arm-PCR and iRepertoire HTBI primers produced the TCR beta libraries. MiXCR, applied by TCRdb to the multiplex PCR reads, yields one record per CDR3 protein. The table lists fewer than 350,000 distinct CDR3 sequences, 18% of them singletons. Time point specified: newly diagnosed GD, antithyroid drugs for less than 3 months. Extracted PBMC RNA gave rise to the TCR library. The source material was peripheral blood mononuclear cells (PBMCs), sampled at new diagnosis, from a patient treated with antithyroid drugs. Receptor source: a female donor with Graves disease.

The V and J genes are TRBV19 and TRBJ2-3; either TRBD1 or TRBD2 may fit D (5 bases each). The CDR3 has 14 residues. CDR1 LNHDA and CDR2 SQIVND come from the germline V gene (reference sequence). V shed 5 bases and J shed 3 bases, with 12 bases lying between them. This CDR3 is CASSEGRGTDTQYF. CDR3 bases: TGTGCCAGTAGTGAGGGGCGCGGGACAGATACGCAGTATTTT.

The table lists this clonotype with a count of one. CDR3 residues: CASSQDGAGLGETQYF. CDR3 coding DNA: TGCGCCAGCAGCCAAGATGGAGCGGGCCTGGGGGAGACCCAGTACTTC. This chain uses TRBV4-1 with TRBJ2-1; D might be TRBD2 (6 bases). The J call is in doubt because the DNA end fits TRBJ2-5 better. The CDR3 totals 16 residues. CDR1 MGHRA and CDR2 YSYEKL come from the germline V gene.

This sequence joins TRBV5-1 and TRBJ2-7; 10 bases fit TRBD2. The CDR3 spans 16 residues. The ends lost 1 base at V and 6 bases at J; junction bases unmatched: 10. The germline V gene has CDR1 SGHRS and CDR2 YFSETQ. CDR3 sequence (DNA): TGCGCCAGCAGCTTGTCCGTGGCTAGCGGGAGTGGCGAGCAGTACTTC. This gives the protein CASSLSVASGSGEQYF.

The genes are TRBV20-1 and TRBJ2-1; D uncertain. The CDR3 loop spans 11 amino acids. V was clipped by 6 bases and J by 7 bases, with 10 bases between them. Germline-derived CDR1 and CDR2 are DFQATT and SNEGSKA (reference sequence). The CDR3 nucleotides are TGCAGTGCCCAACTGGGGAATGAGCAGTTCTTC. Encoded protein: CSAQLGNEQFF.

This clonotype was counted at least ten times. The chain has TRBV20-1 and TRBJ1-1, with D maybe TRBD1 (6 bases). Deletions cut 5 bases from V and 5 bases from J, with 15 bases between. Germline V gene data show CDR1 as DFQATT and CDR2 as SNEGSKA (reference sequence). The CDR3 runs to 13 residues. The DNA for the CDR3 is TGCAGTGCTGACCACAAGGGGGAGACTGAAGCTTTCTTT. Translating it yields CSADHKGETEAFF.